This T cell receptor (beta chain) was sequenced during a study of regulatory T cells in long-lasting Graves disease. Researchers made TCR beta libraries by using iRepertoire HTBI primers and running Arm-PCR on CDR3 regions. The authors' processing: Across the samples, identification revealed about 62 TRBV and 14 TRBJ segments. Via MiXCR, TCRdb re-called the multiplex PCR reads, giving one row per CDR3 protein. These V and J calls originate from TCRdb's pipeline instead of the authors' own analysis. The sample contains about 520,000 distinct CDR3 sequences, approximately 12% of which appear only once. Study-wide points: Among samples with persistent disease, TRBV28, TRBJ1-2 and TRBJ2-5 were favored. Persistent Graves' patients showed less TCR diversity than newly diagnosed patients showed.

Time point in this sample: newly diagnosed GD, antithyroid drugs for less than 3 months. RNA isolated from PBMCs was used to make the TCR library. On this clonotype: Antigen specificity is unknown.

Germline trimming cut 8 bases from V and 3 bases from J; bases unmatched to any gene: 6. The CDR3 sequence is 13 residues long. The germline V gene has CDR1 SGHTA and CDR2 FQGNSA. These data also featured in a second study, about T cells in Graves' hyperthyroidism and ophthalmopathy. That source notes: For the diagnoses, clinical symptoms, serum thyroxine and TRAb, thyroid ultrasound and orbital computed tomography were used.

The input for sequencing was peripheral blood mononuclear cells (PBMCs), taken at new diagnosis, from a patient treated with antithyroid drugs. The TCR was taken from a young woman with Graves disease. V is TRBV7-2 and J is TRBJ2-7; 8 bases fit TRBD2. The CDR3: CASCGSGNYEQYF. CDR3 nucleotide sequence: TGTGCCAGCTGTGGTAGCGGGAACTACGAGCAGTACTTC.